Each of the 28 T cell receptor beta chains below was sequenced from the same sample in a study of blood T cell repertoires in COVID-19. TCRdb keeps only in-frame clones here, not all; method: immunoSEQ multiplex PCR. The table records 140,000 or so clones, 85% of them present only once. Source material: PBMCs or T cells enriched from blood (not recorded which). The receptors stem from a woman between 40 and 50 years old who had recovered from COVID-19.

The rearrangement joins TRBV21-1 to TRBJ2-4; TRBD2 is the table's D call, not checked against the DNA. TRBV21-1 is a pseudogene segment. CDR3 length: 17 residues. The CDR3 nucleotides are TGTGCCAGCAGCAAAGCAGAGGCCGACCTAGCCAAAAACATTCAGTACTTC. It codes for CASSKAEADLAKNIQYF.

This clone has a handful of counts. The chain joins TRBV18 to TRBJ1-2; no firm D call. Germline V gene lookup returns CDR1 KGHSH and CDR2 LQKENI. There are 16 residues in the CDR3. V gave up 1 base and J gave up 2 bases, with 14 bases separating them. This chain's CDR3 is CASSPQRAIPNYGYTF. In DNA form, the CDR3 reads TGTGCCAGCTCACCACAGAGGGCTATACCCAACTATGGCTACACCTTC.

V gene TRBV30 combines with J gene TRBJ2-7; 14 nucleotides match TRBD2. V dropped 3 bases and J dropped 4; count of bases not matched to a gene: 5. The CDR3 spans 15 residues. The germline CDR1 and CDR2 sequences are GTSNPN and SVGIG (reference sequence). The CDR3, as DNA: TGTGCCTGGAGCGAAGGGACTAGCGGGAGTTACGAGCAGTACTTC. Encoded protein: CAWSEGTSGSYEQYF.

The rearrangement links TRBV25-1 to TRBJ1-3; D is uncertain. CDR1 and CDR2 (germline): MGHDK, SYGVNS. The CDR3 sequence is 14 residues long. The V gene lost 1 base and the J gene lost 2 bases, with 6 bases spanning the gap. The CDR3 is CASSESGTGNTIYF. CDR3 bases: TGTGCCAGCAGTGAATCCGGGACTGGAAACACCATATATTTT.

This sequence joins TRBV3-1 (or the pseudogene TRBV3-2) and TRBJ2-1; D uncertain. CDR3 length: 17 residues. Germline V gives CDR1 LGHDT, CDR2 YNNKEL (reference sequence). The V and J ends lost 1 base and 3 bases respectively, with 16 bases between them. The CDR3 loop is CASSQAETTLVYNEQFF. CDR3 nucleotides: TGTGCCAGCAGCCAAGCAGAGACAACGTTGGTCTACAATGAGCAGTTCTTC.

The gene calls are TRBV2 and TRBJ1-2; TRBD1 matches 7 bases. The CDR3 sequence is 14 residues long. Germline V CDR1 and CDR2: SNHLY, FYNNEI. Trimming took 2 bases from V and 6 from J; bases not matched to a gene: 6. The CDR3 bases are TGTGCCAGCAGTGAAAGACAGGGTTCGGATGGCTACACCTTC. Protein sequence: CASSERQGSDGYTF.

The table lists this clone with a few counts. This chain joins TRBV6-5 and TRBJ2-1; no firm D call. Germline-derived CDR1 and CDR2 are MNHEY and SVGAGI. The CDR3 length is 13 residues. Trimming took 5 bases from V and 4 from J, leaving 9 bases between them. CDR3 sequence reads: CASSPQEYNEQFF. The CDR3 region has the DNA TGTGCCAGCAGTCCCCAGGAATACAATGAGCAGTTCTTC.

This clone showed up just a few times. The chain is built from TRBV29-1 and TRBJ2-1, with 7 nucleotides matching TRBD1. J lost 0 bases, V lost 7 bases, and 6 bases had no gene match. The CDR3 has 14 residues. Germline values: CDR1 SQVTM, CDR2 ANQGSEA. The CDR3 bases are TGCAGCGGTGGACAGGCCCGCTCCTACAATGAGCAGTTCTTC. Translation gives CSGGQARSYNEQFF.

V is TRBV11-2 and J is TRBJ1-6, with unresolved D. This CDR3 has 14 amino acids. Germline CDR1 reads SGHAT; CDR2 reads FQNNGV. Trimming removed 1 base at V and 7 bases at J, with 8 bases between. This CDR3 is CASSLVRGNSPLHF. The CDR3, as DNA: TGTGCCAGCAGCTTAGTCAGAGGGAATTCACCCCTCCACTTT.

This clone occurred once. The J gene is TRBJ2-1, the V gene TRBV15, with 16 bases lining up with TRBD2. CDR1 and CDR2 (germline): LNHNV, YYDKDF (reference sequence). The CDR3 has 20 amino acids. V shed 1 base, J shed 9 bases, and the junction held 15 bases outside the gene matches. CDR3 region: CATSRGRFEGLAGGRSEQFF. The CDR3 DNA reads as TGTGCCACCAGCAGAGGCCGCTTTGAGGGACTAGCGGGGGGGCGTAGTGAGCAGTTCTTC. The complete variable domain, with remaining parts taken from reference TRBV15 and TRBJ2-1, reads DAMVIQNPRYQVTQFGKPVTLSCSQTLNHNVMYWYQQKSSQAPKLLFHYYDKDFNNEADTPDNFQSRRPNTSFCFLDIRSPGLGDTAMYLCATSRGRFEGLAGGRSEQFFGPGTRLTVL.

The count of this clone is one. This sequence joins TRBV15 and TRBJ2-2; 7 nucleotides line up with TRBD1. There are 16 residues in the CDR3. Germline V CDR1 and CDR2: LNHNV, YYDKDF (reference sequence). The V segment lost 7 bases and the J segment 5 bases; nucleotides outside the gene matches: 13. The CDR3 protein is CATTTPDRVGTGELFF. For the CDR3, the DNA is TGTGCCACCACCACCCCCGACAGGGTCGGGACCGGGGAGCTGTTTTTT.

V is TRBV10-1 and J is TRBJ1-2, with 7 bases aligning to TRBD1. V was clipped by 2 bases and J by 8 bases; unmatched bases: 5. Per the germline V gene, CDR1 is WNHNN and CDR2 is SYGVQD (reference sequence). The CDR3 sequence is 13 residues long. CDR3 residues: CASSEDRAGGYTF. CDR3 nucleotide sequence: TGCGCCAGCAGTGAGGACAGGGCCGGGGGCTACACCTTC.

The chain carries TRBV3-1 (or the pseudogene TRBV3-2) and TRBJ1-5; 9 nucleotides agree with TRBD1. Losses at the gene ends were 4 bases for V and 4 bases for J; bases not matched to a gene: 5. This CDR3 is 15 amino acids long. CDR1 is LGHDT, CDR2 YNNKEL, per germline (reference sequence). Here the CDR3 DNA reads TGTGCCAGCAGCCTAGGCGGGACAGGGAATCAGCCCCAGCATTTT. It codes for CASSLGGTGNQPQHF.

CDR3 residues: CSVVRTRSMDTQYF. CDR3 nucleotides: TGCAGCGTTGTGAGGACTAGGTCAATGGACACGCAGTATTTT. V gene TRBV29-1 combines with J gene TRBJ2-3, with TRBD2 identical over 7 bases. The CDR3 is 14 residues long. Germline values: CDR1 SQVTM, CDR2 ANQGSEA. Unmatched junction bases numbered 13, after V lost 4 bases and J lost 9 bases.

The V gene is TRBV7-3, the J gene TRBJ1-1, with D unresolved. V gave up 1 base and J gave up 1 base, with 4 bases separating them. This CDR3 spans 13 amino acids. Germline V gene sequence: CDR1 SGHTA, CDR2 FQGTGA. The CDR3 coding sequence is TGTGCCAGCAGCTTAAACAGGAACACTGAAGCTTTCTTT. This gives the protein CASSLNRNTEAFF.

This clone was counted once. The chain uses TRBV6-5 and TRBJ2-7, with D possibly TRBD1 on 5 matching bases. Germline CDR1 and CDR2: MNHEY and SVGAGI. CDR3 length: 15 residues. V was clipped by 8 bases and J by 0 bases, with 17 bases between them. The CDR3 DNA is TGTGCCAGCTCACCCCGGACACCAAGCTCCTACGAGCAGTACTTC. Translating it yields CASSPRTPSSYEQYF.

CDR3 coding DNA: TGTGCCAGCAGTACCCCGGGAGCGGGGGACCCACCCGTGGGAGATACGCAGTATTTT. Its protein product is CASSTPGAGDPPVGDTQYF. The chain uses TRBV2 and TRBJ2-3; 8 bases are shared with TRBD2. J gave up 5 bases and V 5 bases, and 21 bases lay outside the gene matches. CDR1 SNHLY and CDR2 FYNNEI come from the germline V gene. There are 19 residues in the CDR3.

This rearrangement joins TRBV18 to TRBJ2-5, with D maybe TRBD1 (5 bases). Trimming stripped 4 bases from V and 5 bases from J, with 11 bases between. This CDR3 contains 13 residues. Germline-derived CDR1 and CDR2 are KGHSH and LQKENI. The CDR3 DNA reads TGTGCCAGCTCACAGGGGTTCGAGGAGACCCAGTACTTC. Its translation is CASSQGFEETQYF.

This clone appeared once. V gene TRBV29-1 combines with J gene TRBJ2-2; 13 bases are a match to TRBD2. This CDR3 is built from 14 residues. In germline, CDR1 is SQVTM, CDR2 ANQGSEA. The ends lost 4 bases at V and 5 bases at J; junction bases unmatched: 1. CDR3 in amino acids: CSVGTSGGTGELFF. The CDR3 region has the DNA TGCAGCGTTGGGACTAGCGGGGGTACCGGGGAGCTGTTTTTT.

CDR3 amino acids: CASSRIEGTEAFF. The CDR3 DNA reads as TGTGCCAGCAGCCGTATCGAGGGCACTGAAGCTTTCTTT. V gene TRBV12-3 or TRBV12-4 combines with J gene TRBJ1-1; D is ambiguous. The germline V and J ends were trimmed by 6 bases and 4 bases, with 12 bases remaining between them. The CDR3 has 13 residues.

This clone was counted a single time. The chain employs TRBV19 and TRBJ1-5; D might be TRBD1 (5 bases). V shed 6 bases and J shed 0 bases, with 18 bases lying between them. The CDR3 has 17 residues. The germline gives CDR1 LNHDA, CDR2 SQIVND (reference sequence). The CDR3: CASSTTWGGISNQPQHF. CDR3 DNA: TGTGCCAGTAGCACCACCTGGGGGGGTATTAGCAATCAGCCCCAGCATTTT.

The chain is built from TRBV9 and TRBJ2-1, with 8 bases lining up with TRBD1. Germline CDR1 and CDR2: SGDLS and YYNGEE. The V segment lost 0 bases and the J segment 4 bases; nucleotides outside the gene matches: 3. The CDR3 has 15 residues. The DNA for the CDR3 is TGTGCCAGCAGCGTAGGGCAGGGGGCTTACAATGAGCAGTTCTTC. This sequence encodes CASSVGQGAYNEQFF.

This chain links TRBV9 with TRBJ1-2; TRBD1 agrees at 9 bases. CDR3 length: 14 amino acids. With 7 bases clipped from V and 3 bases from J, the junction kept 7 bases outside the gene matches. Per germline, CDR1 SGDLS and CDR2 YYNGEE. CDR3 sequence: CASGLQGADYGYTF. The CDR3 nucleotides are TGTGCCAGCGGCCTACAGGGGGCGGACTATGGCTACACCTTC.

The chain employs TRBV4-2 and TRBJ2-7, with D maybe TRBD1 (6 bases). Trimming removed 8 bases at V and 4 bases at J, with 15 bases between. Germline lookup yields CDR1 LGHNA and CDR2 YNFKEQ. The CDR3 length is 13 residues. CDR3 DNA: TGTGCCAGCGCAGGGGACCCTCGGTACGAGCAGTACTTC. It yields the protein CASAGDPRYEQYF.

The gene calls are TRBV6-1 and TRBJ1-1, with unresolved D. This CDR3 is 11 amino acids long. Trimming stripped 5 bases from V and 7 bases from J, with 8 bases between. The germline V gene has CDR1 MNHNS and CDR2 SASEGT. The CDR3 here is CASSTQVEAFF. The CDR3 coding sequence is TGTGCCAGCAGTACCCAGGTTGAAGCTTTCTTT.

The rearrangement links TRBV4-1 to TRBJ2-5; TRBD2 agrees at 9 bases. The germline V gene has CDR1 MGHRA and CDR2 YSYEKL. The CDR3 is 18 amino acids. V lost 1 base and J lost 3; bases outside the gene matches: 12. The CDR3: CASSQGGAQRGAKETQYF. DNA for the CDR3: TGCGCCAGCAGCCAAGGCGGGGCCCAGCGGGGGGCAAAAGAGACCCAGTACTTC.

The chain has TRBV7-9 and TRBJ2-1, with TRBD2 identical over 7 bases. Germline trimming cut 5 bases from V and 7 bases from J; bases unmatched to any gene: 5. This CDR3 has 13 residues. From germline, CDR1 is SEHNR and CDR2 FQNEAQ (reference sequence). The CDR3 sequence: CASSTSGGNEQFF. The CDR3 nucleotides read TGTGCCAGCAGCACCTCGGGGGGAAATGAGCAGTTCTTC.

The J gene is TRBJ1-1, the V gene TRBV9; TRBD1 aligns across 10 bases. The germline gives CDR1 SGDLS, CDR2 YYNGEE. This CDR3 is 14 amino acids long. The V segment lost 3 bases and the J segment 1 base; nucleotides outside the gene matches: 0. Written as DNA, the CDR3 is TGTGCCAGCAGCGGGACAGGGGGGAACACTGAAGCTTTCTTT. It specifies CASSGTGGNTEAFF. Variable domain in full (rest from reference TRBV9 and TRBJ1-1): DSGVTQTPKHLITATGQRVTLRCSPRSGDLSVYWYQQSLDQGLQFLIQYYNGEERAKGNILERFSAQQFPDLHSELNLSSLELGDSALYFCASSGTGGNTEAFFGQGTRLTVV.